The 11 T cell receptor beta chains presented below share a single source sample, sequenced in a study of blood T cell repertoires in COVID-19. Only in-frame clones appear in the TCRdb table, and some are missing; sequencing was by immunoSEQ multiplex PCR. The sample has 210,000 or so clones; almost 85% are singletons. Material: peripheral blood. The source of these receptors is a woman between 45 and 65 years old with active or convalescent COVID-19.

This sequence joins TRBV6-5 and TRBJ1-2; 7 nucleotides match TRBD1. Trimming took 4 bases from V and 6 from J; bases not matched to a gene: 11. The CDR3 spans 15 residues. CDR1 and CDR2 (germline): MNHEY, SVGAGI. The CDR3 loop reads CASSFPRPTGHGYTF. The DNA of the CDR3 is TGTGCCAGCAGTTTCCCCCGGCCGACAGGGCATGGCTACACCTTC.

V gene TRBV3-1 (or the pseudogene TRBV3-2) combines with J gene TRBJ1-6; a weak D match, TRBD1 (6 bases). The CDR3 consists of 15 residues. CDR1 is LGHDT and CDR2 is YNNKEL in the germline V gene (reference sequence). Trimming cost V 4 bases and J 6 bases, with 13 bases left between them. Here the CDR3 reads CASSRGQMSNSPLHF. CDR3 coding DNA: TGTGCCAGCAGCCGCGGACAGATGTCTAATTCACCCCTCCACTTT.

CDR3: CASSTRLAGTGELFF. The CDR3 DNA sequence: TGTGCCAGCAGCACCCGACTAGCGGGCACCGGGGAGCTGTTTTTT. The rearrangement uses TRBV3-1 (or the pseudogene TRBV3-2) and TRBJ2-2; 10 bases are shared with TRBD2. V shed 5 bases, J shed 4 bases, and the junction held 4 bases outside the gene matches. From germline, CDR1 is LGHDT and CDR2 YNNKEL (reference sequence). The CDR3 is made up of 15 amino acids.

This chain links TRBV27 with TRBJ1-5; TRBD1 is a possible D gene (5 bases). This CDR3 is built from 15 residues. V was clipped by 0 bases and J by 1 base, with 7 bases between them. Germline CDR1 and CDR2: MNHEY and SMNVEV (reference sequence). DNA of the CDR3: TGTGCCAGCAGTTTATCGGGACTGAGCAATCAGCCCCAGCATTTT. Translating it yields CASSLSGLSNQPQHF.

In its sample, this clone was seen a few times. The chain joins TRBV9 to TRBJ2-7; TRBD1 might be the D (6 bases). The CDR3 runs 15 residues. Germline CDR1 SGDLS, CDR2 YYNGEE. With 4 bases removed from V and 0 bases from J, the gap between germline ends came to 14 bases. CDR3 protein: CASSTHRVSSYEQYV. CDR3 coding DNA: TGTGCCAGCAGCACGCACAGGGTAAGCTCCTACGAGCAGTACGTC.

The chain has TRBV12-3 or TRBV12-4 and TRBJ1-5; 9 positions agree with TRBD1. The CDR3 is made up of 12 amino acids. With V trimmed by 0 bases and J by 15 bases, 3 bases remained unmatched. Written as DNA, the CDR3 is TGTGCCAGCAGTTTAGCAGGGACAGGGAGGCATTTT. The encoded protein is CASSLAGTGRHF.

This chain uses TRBV6-2 or TRBV6-3 with TRBJ1-2; D not certain. With 2 bases removed from V and 1 base from J, the gap between germline ends came to 5 bases. The CDR3 consists of 13 residues. In germline, CDR1 is MNHEY, CDR2 SVGEGT. This CDR3 is CASSYQVNYGYTF. CDR3 DNA sequence: TGTGCCAGCAGTTACCAGGTTAACTATGGCTACACCTTC.

The chain recombines TRBV5-4 with TRBJ2-7, with D possibly TRBD2 on 6 matching bases. The CDR3 is 13 residues long. Germline assignment: CDR1 SGHNT and CDR2 YYREEE (reference sequence). The V end was cut by 7 bases, the J end by 2 bases, with 13 bases between. CDR3 DNA: TGTGCCAGCGGGACTCAGAACACCTACGAGCAGTACTTC. Amino acids: CASGTQNTYEQYF.

The genes are TRBV3-1 (or the pseudogene TRBV3-2) and TRBJ2-3; D is possibly TRBD2 (5 bases). The CDR3 runs 15 residues. Germline CDR1 and CDR2: LGHDT and YNNKEL (reference sequence). V dropped 0 bases and J dropped 2 bases, with 9 bases sitting between them. CDR3 protein: CASSQELSVTDTQYF. In DNA form, the CDR3 reads TGTGCCAGCAGCCAAGAACTTAGCGTCACAGATACGCAGTATTTT.

The rearrangement joins TRBV24-1 to TRBJ1-2; 7 nucleotides match TRBD1. The CDR3 is 12 residues long. Germline assignment: CDR1 KGHDR and CDR2 SFDVKD. Losses at the gene ends were 6 bases for V and 8 bases for J; bases not matched to a gene: 5. The CDR3 bases are TGTGCCACCAGTCTCCAGGGGGGAGGCTACACCTTC. It codes for CATSLQGGGYTF.

This chain uses TRBV6-8 with TRBJ1-6; D unresolved. Germline V gene data show CDR1 as MNHGY and CDR2 as SAAAGT. The CDR3 has 16 amino acids. V was trimmed by 0 bases and J by 8 bases, leaving 14 bases between them. Written as DNA, the CDR3 is TGTGCCAGCAGTTACTCTCGGGAGGCGGTTCATTCACCCCTCCACTTT. It yields the protein CASSYSREAVHSPLHF.